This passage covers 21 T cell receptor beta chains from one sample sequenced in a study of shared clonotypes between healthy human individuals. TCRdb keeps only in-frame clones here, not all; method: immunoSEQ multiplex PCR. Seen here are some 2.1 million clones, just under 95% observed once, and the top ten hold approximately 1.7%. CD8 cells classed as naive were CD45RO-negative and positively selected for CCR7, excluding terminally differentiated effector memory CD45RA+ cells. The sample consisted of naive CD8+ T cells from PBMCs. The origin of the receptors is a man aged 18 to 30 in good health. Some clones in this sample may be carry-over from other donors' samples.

The DNA for the CDR3 is TGTGCCAGCAGCTCTCATTGGACTGGGATCTTAACAGATACGCAGTATTTT. Amino acid sequence: CASSSHWTGILTDTQYF. The chain joins TRBV7-9 to TRBJ2-3; a possible D gene is TRBD2 (5 bases). The CDR3 loop spans 17 amino acids. CDR1 is SEHNR and CDR2 is FQNEAQ in the germline V gene (reference sequence). V lost 4 bases to trimming and J lost 3 bases, with 20 bases between them.

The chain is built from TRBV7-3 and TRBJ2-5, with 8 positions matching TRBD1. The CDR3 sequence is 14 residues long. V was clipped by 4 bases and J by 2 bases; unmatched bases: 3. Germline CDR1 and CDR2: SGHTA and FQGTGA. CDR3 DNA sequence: TGTGCCAGCAGCTCCGGACAGGGACAAGAGACCCAGTACTTC. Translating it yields CASSSGQGQETQYF. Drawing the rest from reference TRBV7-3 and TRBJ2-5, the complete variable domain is GAGVSQTPSNKVTEKGKYVELRCDPISGHTALYWYRQSLGQGPEFLIYFQGTGAADDSGLPNDRFFAVRPEGSVSTLKIQRTERGDSAVYLCASSSGQGQETQYFGPGTRLLVL.

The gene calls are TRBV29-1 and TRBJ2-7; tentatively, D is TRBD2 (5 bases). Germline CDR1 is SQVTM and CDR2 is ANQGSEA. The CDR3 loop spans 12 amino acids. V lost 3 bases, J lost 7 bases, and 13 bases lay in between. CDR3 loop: CSVEFAGMEQYF. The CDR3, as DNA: TGCAGCGTTGAGTTTGCCGGGATGGAGCAGTACTTC.

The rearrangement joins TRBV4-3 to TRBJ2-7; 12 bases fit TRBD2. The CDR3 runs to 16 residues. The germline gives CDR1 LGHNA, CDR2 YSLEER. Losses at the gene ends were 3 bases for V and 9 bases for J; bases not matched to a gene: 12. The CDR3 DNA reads TGCGCCAGCAGCCAGGGACTAGCGGGCAGTCCTGGCGGGCAGTACTTC. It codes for CASSQGLAGSPGGQYF.

DNA of the CDR3: TGCGCCAGCAGCCAATTTAACCGCCCCCAAGGTCCTAACACTGAAGCTTTCTTT. It yields the protein CASSQFNRPQGPNTEAFF. This chain links TRBV4-1 with TRBJ1-1; no clear D gene. Germline CDR1 is MGHRA and CDR2 is YSYEKL. The CDR3 contains 18 residues. V lost 2 bases, J lost 2 bases, and 21 bases lay in between.

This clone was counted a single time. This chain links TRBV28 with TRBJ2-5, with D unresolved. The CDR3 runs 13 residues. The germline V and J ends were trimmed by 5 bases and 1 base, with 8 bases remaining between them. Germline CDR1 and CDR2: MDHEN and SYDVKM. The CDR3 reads CASSATTQETQYF. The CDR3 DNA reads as TGTGCCAGCAGTGCTACAACCCAAGAGACCCAGTACTTC.

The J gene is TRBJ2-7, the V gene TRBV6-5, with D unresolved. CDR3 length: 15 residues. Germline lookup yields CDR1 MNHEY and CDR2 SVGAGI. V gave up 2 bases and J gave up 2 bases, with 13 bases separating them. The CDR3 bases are TGTGCCAGCAGTTACAGGGCCTATGGGACCTACGAGCAGTACTTC. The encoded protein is CASSYRAYGTYEQYF.

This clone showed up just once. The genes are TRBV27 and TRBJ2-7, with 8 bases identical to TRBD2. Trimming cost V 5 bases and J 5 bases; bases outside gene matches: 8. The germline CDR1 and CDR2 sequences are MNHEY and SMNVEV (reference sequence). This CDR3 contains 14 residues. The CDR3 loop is CASSTPGGRHEQYF. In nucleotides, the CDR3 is TGTGCCAGCAGTACTCCGGGGGGGAGACACGAGCAGTACTTC.

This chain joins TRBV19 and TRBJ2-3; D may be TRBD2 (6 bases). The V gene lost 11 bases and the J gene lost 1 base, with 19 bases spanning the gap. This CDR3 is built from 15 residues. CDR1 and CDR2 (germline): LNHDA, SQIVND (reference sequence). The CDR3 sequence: CASGGLRGGTDTQYF. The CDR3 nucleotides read TGTGCCTCCGGTGGGTTGCGGGGTGGCACAGATACGCAGTATTTT.

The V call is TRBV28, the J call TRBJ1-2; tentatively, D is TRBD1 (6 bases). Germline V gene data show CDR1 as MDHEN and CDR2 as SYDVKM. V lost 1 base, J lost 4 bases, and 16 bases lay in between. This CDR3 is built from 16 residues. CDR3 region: CASSLLWGARGYGYTF. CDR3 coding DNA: TGTGCCAGCAGTTTATTATGGGGGGCGAGGGGCTATGGCTACACCTTC.

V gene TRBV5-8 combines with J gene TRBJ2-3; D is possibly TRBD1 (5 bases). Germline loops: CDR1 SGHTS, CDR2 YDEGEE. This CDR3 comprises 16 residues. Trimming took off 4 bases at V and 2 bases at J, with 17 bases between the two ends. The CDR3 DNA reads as TGTGCCAGCAGCCCCAGGGCAGTGATGTTCACAGATACGCAGTATTTT. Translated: CASSPRAVMFTDTQYF.

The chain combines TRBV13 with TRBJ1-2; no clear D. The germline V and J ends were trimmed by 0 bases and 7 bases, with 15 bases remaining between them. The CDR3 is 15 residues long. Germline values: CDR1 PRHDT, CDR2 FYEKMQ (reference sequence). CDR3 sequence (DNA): TGTGCCAGCAGCTTAGGAAGCAGAGCTCCCTTTGGCTACACCTTC. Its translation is CASSLGSRAPFGYTF. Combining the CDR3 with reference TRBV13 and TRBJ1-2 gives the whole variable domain AAGVIQSPRHLIKEKRETATLKCYPIPRHDTVYWYQQGPGQDPQFLISFYEKMQSDKGSIPDRFSAQQFSDYHSELNMSSLELGDSALYFCASSLGSRAPFGYTFGSGTRLTVV.

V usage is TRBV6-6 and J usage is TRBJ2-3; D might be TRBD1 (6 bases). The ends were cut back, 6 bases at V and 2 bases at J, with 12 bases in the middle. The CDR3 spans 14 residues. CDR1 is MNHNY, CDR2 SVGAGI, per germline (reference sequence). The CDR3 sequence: CASSAGDITDTQYF. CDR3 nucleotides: TGTGCCAGCAGCGCCGGGGACATCACAGATACGCAGTATTTT.

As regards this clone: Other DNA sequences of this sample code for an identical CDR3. In DNA form, the CDR3 reads TGTGCCAGCAGCTTGGAAGGTCGATACAATGAGCAGTTCTTC. It translates to CASSLEGRYNEQFF. V gene TRBV5-6 combines with J gene TRBJ2-1; D is unclear. The CDR3 totals 14 residues. Germline values: CDR1 SGHDT, CDR2 YYEEEE. Trimming cost V 0 bases and J 4 bases, with 8 bases left between them.

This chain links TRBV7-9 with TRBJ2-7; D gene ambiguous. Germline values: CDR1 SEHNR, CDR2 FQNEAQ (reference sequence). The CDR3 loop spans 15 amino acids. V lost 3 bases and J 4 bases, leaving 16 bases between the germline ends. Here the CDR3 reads CASSFLPESSYEQYF. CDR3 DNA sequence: TGTGCCAGCAGCTTCCTTCCCGAGTCCTCGTACGAGCAGTACTTC.

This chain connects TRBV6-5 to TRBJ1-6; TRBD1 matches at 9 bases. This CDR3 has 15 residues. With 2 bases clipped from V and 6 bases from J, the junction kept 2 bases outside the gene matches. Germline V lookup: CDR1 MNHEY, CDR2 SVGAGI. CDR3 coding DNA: TGTGCCAGCAGTTACGGGACAGGGCCTAATTCACCCCTCCACTTT. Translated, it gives CASSYGTGPNSPLHF.

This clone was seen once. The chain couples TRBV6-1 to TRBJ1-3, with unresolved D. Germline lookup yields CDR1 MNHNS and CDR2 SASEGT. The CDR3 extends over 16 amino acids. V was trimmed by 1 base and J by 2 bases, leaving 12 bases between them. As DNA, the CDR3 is TGTGCCAGCAGTGAAGAGATCAAAATCACTGGAAACACCATATATTTT. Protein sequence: CASSEEIKITGNTIYF.

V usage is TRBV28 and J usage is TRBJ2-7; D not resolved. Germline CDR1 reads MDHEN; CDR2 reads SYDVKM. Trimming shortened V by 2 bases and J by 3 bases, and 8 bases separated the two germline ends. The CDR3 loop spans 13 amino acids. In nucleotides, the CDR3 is TGTGCCAGCAGTTTAGGGCCAGTCTACGAGCAGTACTTC. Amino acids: CASSLGPVYEQYF. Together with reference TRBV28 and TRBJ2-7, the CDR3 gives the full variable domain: DVKVTQSSRYLVKRTGEKVFLECVQDMDHENMFWYRQDPGLGLRLIYFSYDVKMKEKGDIPEGYSVSREKKERFSLILESASTNQTSMYLCASSLGPVYEQYFGPGTRLTVT.

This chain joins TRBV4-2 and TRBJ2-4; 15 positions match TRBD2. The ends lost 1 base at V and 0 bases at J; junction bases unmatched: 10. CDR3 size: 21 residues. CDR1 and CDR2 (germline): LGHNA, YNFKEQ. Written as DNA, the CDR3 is TGTGCCAGCAGCCAAGCCAGATTGGGACTAGCGGGGGGACTAGCCAAAAACATTCAGTACTTC. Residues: CASSQARLGLAGGLAKNIQYF.

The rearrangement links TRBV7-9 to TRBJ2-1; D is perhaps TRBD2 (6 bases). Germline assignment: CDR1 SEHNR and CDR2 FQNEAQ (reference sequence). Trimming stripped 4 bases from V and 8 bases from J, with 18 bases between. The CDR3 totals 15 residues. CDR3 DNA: TGTGCCAGCAGCTCCAGGGTGCGGGGTGTTTATGAGCAGTTCTTC. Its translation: CASSSRVRGVYEQFF.

The CDR3, as DNA: TGTGCCAGCAGCTTAGAGGGGCCTACAGGGAGGCCCCAGGGCTACACCTTC. Translated, it gives CASSLEGPTGRPQGYTF. The chain recombines TRBV7-9 with TRBJ1-2, with D possibly TRBD1 on 6 matching bases. V lost 1 base and J lost 8, with 23 bases in between. Germline CDR1 and CDR2: SEHNR and FQNEAQ (reference sequence). The CDR3 has 17 amino acids.